This TCR beta chain was observed in a study of blood T cell repertoires in COVID-19. Study context: Some COVID-19 samples were acute and others convalescent; all came from the United States, Italy and Spain.

The CDR3 spans 12 residues. Between the trimmed V and J ends, which lost 8 bases and 9 bases, there was a span of 16 bases. CDR1 and CDR2 (germline): LNHDA, SQIVND (reference sequence). Per the original methods: Researchers report that nucleated cell counts were estimated from reference gene primer amplification. Measured with immunoSEQ multiplex PCR; TCRdb has only the in-frame clones, and not every one. V and J calls and clone size follow that table, whereas D and trimming were derived from the DNA. Of 55,000 to 70,000 clones in the sample, around 76% were seen once. Sequences were obtained from peripheral blood. The chain employs TRBV19 and TRBJ1-2; tentatively, D is TRBD1 (5 bases). The clonotype comes from a human donor in a cohort sampled during active COVID-19. CDR3 region: CASSSGPPSYTF. The CDR3 DNA reads TGTGCCAGTTCGTCAGGGCCTCCTAGCTACACCTTC.